This TCR beta chain was observed in a study of T cell responses to AZD1222 COVID-19 vaccine. Profiled with immunoSEQ multiplex PCR; TCRdb holds only in-frame clones, not every one. Of some 120,000 clones listed, more than 85% were seen once; the top ten hold over 2.5%. Turning to this clone: The antigen remains unidentified.

CDR1 SNHLY and CDR2 FYNNEI come from the germline V gene. The CDR3 is made up of 16 amino acids. Between the trimmed V and J ends, which lost 4 bases and 2 bases, there was a span of 18 bases. Findings and caveats of the study: Close to half of spike-specific TCRs reportedly recognize unmutated variant regions. Sampling captured repertoires only after the peak T cell response. White British people made up most donors, females outnumbered males, and clonal diversity was possibly underestimated.

The V gene is TRBV2, the J gene TRBJ2-7; D might be TRBD1 (5 bases). Sequencing used peripheral blood, obtained on day 0 of AZD1222 vaccination. The source of this sequence is an adult in good health. CDR3 residues: CASSVHPRVQTYEQYF. CDR3 nucleotides: TGTGCCAGCAGTGTACACCCCAGGGTTCAGACCTACGAGCAGTACTTC.